This is a list of T cell receptor beta chains from one sample in a study of low-dose radiotherapy and immunotherapy resistance in tumors. MiXCR, run by TCRdb on the reads, gives a single entry per CDR3 protein. This table has tens of thousands of distinct CDR3 sequences, about 30% appearing once. The starting material was PBMCs, obtained before treatment. Receptors originate from a male donor with rectosigmoid adenocarcinoma. Each CDR3 is given with its conserved first and last residue. Fields, in order: clone size, D gene, J gene, V gene, CDR3 DNA, CDR3 protein. The D gene is left open where the match is weak. Size tells how often a clone was seen (once, few, many) or the class of an expanded clone, and some rows leave it out.

>many|.|TRBJ2-2|TRBV20-1
TGCAGTGCTAGGCCCATTGGCACCGGGGAGCTGTTTTTT
CSARPIGTGELFF
>many|.|TRBJ1-2|TRBV7-9
TGTGCCAGCAGCTTAGGTCGCGGTTCTAACTATGGCTACACCTTC
CASSLGRGSNYGYTF
>many|TRBD1|TRBJ2-1|TRBV29-1
TGCATTATTGTAGGACAGGGTAAGGACAATGAGCAGTTCTTC
CIIVGQGKDNEQFF
>many|.|TRBJ2-5|TRBV7-9
TGTGCCAGCAGCTTTTCGGAGACCCAGTACTTC
CASSFSETQYF
>many|.|TRBJ2-2|TRBV19
TGTGCCAGTTCCAGGACTGCAGCAAACACCGGGGAGCTGTTTTTT
CASSRTAANTGELFF
>many|TRBD1|TRBJ2-7|TRBV6-6
TGTGCCAGCAGTTACTTGGACAGGGATTACGAGCAGTACTTC
CASSYLDRDYEQYF
>many|TRBD1|TRBJ1-2|TRBV6-5
TGTGCCAGCAGCCCCGGGACAGGGTACGCCAGCTATGGCTACACCTTC
CASSPGTGYASYGYTF
>many|.|TRBJ1-1|TRBV6-2/TRBV6-3
TGTGCCAGCAGCTCACTTCAAGACAGGTCTGAAGCTTTCTTT
CASSSLQDRSEAFF
>many|.|TRBJ2-7|TRBV28
TGTGCCAGCAAATATCAAGGACCCTACACTTACGAGCAGTACTTC
CASKYQGPYTYEQYF
>.|TRBD2|TRBJ2-4|TRBV6-5
TGTGCCAGCAGGGAGACTAGCGGGCAACTAGCCAAAAACATTCAGTACTTC
CASRETSGQLAKNIQYF
>.|TRBD1|TRBJ2-1|TRBV6-2/TRBV6-3
TGTGCCAGCAGTTCACAGGGGGCGGGTAGCAATGAGCAGTTCTTC
CASSSQGAGSNEQFF
>.|.|TRBJ1-2|TRBV10-3
TGTGCCATCAAAGGACCGAAGGGGGATGGCTACACCTTC
CAIKGPKGDGYTF
>once|.|TRBJ2-7|TRBV28
TGTGCCAGTTTTACCCGACGCAGGGGGAGGGAGCAGCACTTC
CASFTRRRGREQHF
>many|.|TRBJ2-3|TRBV14
TGTGCCAGCAGCCAAGATGGAGGGGCCAGCACAGATACGCAGTATTTT
CASSQDGGASTDTQYF
>many|.|TRBJ2-7|TRBV29-1
TGCAGCGTCCAAAAACAGATACAGGGACGCGAGCAGTACTTC
CSVQKQIQGREQYF
>many|TRBD2|TRBJ2-1|TRBV29-1
TGCAGCTCAACGGGACTATACAACAATGAGCAGTTCTTC
CSSTGLYNNEQFF
>few|.|TRBJ1-1|TRBV12-3/TRBV12-4
TGTGCCAGCAGTACCGGACAGAGGACTGAAGCTTTCTTT
CASSTGQRTEAFF
>many|.|TRBJ2-6|TRBV6-4
TGTGCCAGCAGTGATGGGGAAACTGGGGCCAACGTCCTGACTTTC
CASSDGETGANVLTF
>many|.|TRBJ2-7|TRBV6-5
TGTGCCAGCAGTTACACGTGGAGTTACTCCTACGAGCAGTACTTC
CASSYTWSYSYEQYF
>.|.|TRBJ2-7|TRBV12-3/TRBV12-4
TGTGCCAGCAGTTTCCAGGGACCCTCCTACGAGCAGTACTTC
CASSFQGPSYEQYF
>many|.|TRBJ1-4|TRBV9
TGTGCCAGCAGCGTTCATTCAGTTGCAACTAATGAAAAACTGTTTTTT
CASSVHSVATNEKLFF
>many|TRBD2|TRBJ2-7|TRBV7-2
TGTGCCAGCAGCTTAGCTTCTAGCGGGAGTTACGAGCAGTACTTC
CASSLASSGSYEQYF
>many|TRBD2|TRBJ2-2|TRBV2
TGTGCCAGCCAGGGACTAGCGGGGAACACCGGGGAGCTGTTTTTT
CASQGLAGNTGELFF
>many|.|TRBJ2-3|TRBV20-1
TGCAGTGCTGCCTGGCGAATCACAGATACGCAGTATTTT
CSAAWRITDTQYF
>many|.|TRBJ1-5|TRBV12-3/TRBV12-4
TGTGCCAGCAGCTTGACAGGAAATCAGCCCCAGCATTTT
CASSLTGNQPQHF
>few|TRBD2|TRBJ2-7|TRBV5-1
TGCGCCAGCAGCCAGCAAGCAGGACTAGCGCTCGAGCAGTACTTC
CASSQQAGLALEQYF
>many|TRBD1|TRBJ1-6|TRBV9
TGTGCCAGCAGCGTAGCCCAGGGGGCTAGTTCACCCCTCCACTTT
CASSVAQGASSPLHF
>many|TRBD2|TRBJ2-1|TRBV12-3/TRBV12-4
TGTGCCAGCAGGGGGGGACTAGCGTACAATGAGCAGTTCTTC
CASRGGLAYNEQFF
>many|.|TRBJ1-2|TRBV28
TGTGCCAGCCGGGTTTTCAGGGGTACTCTCGGCTACACCTTC
CASRVFRGTLGYTF
>many|.|TRBJ1-2|TRBV3-1
TGTGCCAGCAGCCAAGACGGCCCGCATTATGGCTACACCTTC
CASSQDGPHYGYTF
>.|.|TRBJ1-1|TRBV6-5
TGTGCCAGCAGTCCCCCAGGGAGACCTGAAGCTTTCTTT
CASSPPGRPEAFF
>many|.|TRBJ1-5|TRBV5-6
TGTGCCAGCAGCTCCGGAGGGGGAGCGATTAGCAATCAGCCCCAGCATTTT
CASSSGGGAISNQPQHF
>many|TRBD2|TRBJ2-1|TRBV20-1
TGCAGTGCTATAAATAGCGGGAGGGCGTTGAATGAGCAGTTCTTC
CSAINSGRALNEQFF
>many|.|TRBJ1-1|TRBV28
TGTGCCAGCAGTAGTGCGGGGGACGCCTTTGAAGCTTTCTTT
CASSSAGDAFEAFF
>many|TRBD2|TRBJ2-3|TRBV10-3
TGTGCCATCATGACTAGCGGGGGGGATACGCAGTATTTT
CAIMTSGGDTQYF
>many|TRBD2|TRBJ2-7|TRBV27
TGTGCCAGCAGTTTACCCGCGGGAGGGGGTCACGAGCAGTACTTC
CASSLPAGGGHEQYF
>many|.|TRBJ2-6|TRBV4-3
TGCGCCAGCAGCCAAGTGTCTGGGGCCAACGTCCTGACTTTC
CASSQVSGANVLTF